The subject of this entry is one T cell receptor beta chain. The clone's antigen remains unknown. Qualities for individual bases were not recorded, and no much larger clone is one base off. The data are from a study of blood T cell repertoires in COVID-19 (dated by TCRdb to about 2020). With regard to the full study: Samples from collaborators originated in the United States, Italy and Spain and spanned both the acute and convalescent phases of COVID-19. The material from the prospective study consisted of cDNA or gDNA derived from T cells, B-cell-depleted T cells, or PBMCs. Deeply sampled blood TCRbeta repertoires from subjects exposed to, actively infected with, or recovered from COVID-19 were included in the dataset. The repertoires were released in a freely available public database intended as a resource for research on the immune response to SARS-CoV-2. The samples were drawn from two sources: the first 160 participants of the ongoing ImmuneRACE study, and fewer than 1,500 subjects contributed by 6 global collaborators. Sample metadata almost always included a de-identified subject ID, COVID-19 status, age in years and sex. HLA class I and class II types, where available, came from metadata supplied by the sample provider rather than from assay-based typing. The paper as a whole reports these results and caveats: The amount of clinical and demographic metadata varied by source and participant and was provided uncurated.

Each collaborating institution followed its own protocols to collect whole blood in K2EDTA tubes. Collaborator samples were shipped for TCRbeta analysis as frozen whole blood, isolated PBMCs, or DNA extracted from either sample type. V is pruned by 0 bases and J by 9 bases, leaving 3 bases of the junction without a gene match. CDR1 and CDR2 (LGHDT, YNNKEL) derive from the germline V gene (reference sequence). The cysteine opens and the phenylalanine closes a CDR3 of 15 amino acids. Only CDR3 DNA is held: 45 bases, read in frame from base 1. TCRbeta CDR3 regions were amplified from genomic DNA by means of the immunoSEQ Assay, a bias-controlled multiplex PCR. As for the authors' bioinformatics: The number of nucleated cells in each sample was estimated from the amplification of reference gene primers within the assay. To quantify the absolute abundance of each unique TCRbeta CDR3 rearrangement, sequence reads were collapsed and filtered. For each sample, productive Simpson clonality was calculated as the square root of Simpson's diversity index over productive rearrangements. TCRdb took this table from immuneACCESS and kept in-frame rearrangements with V and J called. Such tables lack part of the clones; where checked against another copy, unresolved V genes explain under half of the gap, and the rest is unexplained. Clone size and V and J calls were adopted from that table, with D and trimming inferred from the DNA. The sample records 110,000 or so clones, roughly 85% of which are singletons. The ten largest make up about 3% of the sample.

Material: peripheral blood. The chain joins TRBV3-1 (or the pseudogene TRBV3-2) to TRBJ1-6, with 9 bases in between that match TRBD1. This TCR came from a man between 40 and 49 years old with acute or convalescent COVID-19. The CDR3 has the sequence CASSQDSTGGSPLHF. The DNA is as follows: TGTGCCAGCAGCCAAGACTCGACAGGGGGTTCACCCCTCCACTTT.